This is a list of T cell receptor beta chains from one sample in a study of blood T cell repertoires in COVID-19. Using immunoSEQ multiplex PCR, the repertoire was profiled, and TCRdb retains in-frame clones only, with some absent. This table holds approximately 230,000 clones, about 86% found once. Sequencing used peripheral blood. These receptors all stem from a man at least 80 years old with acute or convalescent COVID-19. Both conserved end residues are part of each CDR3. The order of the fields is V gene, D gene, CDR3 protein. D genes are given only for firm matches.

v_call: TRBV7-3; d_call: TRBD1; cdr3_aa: CASSLGTGEIGELFF
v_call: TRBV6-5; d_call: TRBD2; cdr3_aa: CASSFSSGGARDTQYF
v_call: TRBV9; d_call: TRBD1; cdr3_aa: CASSRQGADSPLHF
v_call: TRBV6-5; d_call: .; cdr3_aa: CASSPKGVSSPLHF
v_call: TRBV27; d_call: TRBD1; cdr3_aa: CASLFPRDRAKDTQYF
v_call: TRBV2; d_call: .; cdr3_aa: CASSLDRSNEKLFF
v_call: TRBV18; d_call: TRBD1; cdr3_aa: CASSPGQEYGYTF
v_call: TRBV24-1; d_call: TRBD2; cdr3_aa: CATSALRTSGRVSNEQFF
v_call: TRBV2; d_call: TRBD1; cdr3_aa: CAGRTGGSEQYF
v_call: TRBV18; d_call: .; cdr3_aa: CASSPQGQLLKEQFF
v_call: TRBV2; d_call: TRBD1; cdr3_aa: CAGGGQEDQPQHF
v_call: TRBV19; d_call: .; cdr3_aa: CASSSGTGTANEKLFF
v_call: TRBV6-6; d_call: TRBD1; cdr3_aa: CASSSPGGTGDTEAFF
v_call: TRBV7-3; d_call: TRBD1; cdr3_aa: CASSLDQGANTEAFF
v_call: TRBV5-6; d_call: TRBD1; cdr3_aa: CASRLRGRVKNIQYF
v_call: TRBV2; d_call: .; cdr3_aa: CASGGTLQGQPQHF
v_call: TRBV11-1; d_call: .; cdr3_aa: CASSLVLLNTEAFF
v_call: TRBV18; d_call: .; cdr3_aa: CASSPAVVGHEQYF
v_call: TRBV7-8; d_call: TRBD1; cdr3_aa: CASSLRWDRGYSEQFF
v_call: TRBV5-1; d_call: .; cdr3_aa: CASGRSHSDPGTEAFF
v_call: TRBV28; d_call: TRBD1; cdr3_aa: CASSHHRGLTAEKLFF
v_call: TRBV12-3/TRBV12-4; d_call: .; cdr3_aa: CASILNYGYTF
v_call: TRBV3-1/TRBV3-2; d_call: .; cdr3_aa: CASSERTSEAFF
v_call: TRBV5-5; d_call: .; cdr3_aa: CASSLGEITEAFF
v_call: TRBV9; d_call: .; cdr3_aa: CASSVGGGPDQPQHF
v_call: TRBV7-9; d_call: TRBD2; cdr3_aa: CASSSRTSEYNEQFF
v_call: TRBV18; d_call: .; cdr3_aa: CASSPHARQGRETQYF
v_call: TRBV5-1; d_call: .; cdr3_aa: CASSLLPGGTNEKLFF
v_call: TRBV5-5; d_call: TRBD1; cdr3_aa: CASTTLQQGITDTQYF
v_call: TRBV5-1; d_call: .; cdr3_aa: CASSLEPSSYNEQFF
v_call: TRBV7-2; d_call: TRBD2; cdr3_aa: CASSFTSGKLYEQYF
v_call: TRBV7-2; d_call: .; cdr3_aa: CASSLARNEQFF
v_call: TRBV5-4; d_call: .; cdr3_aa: CASSLTAMNTEAFF
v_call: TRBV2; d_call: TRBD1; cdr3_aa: CASSPTGVRGLNYGYTF
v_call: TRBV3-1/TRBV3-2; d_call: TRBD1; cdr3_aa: CASSQDGMKQGAGEQYF
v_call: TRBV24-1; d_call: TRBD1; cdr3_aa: CATSESGTGNSNQPQHF
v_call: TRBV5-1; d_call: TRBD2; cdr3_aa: CASSGGTSGLYNEQFF
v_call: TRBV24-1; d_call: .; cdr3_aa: CATSVGGGNQPQHF
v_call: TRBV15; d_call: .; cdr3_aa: CATSTKDRYTDTQYF
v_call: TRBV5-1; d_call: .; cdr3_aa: CASSLVRVATDTGELFF
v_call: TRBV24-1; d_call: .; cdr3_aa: CATSEPGAVGANVLTF
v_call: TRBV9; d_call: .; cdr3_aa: CASSPLGGTGELFF